These T cell receptor beta chains were read from a single sample in a study of shared clonotypes between healthy human individuals. The repertoire was sequenced with immunoSEQ multiplex PCR; TCRdb's copy has only in-frame clones and lacks some. The sample holds over a million clones, around 78% seen once. The sample was memory CD4+ T cells from PBMCs. The origin of the receptors is a man aged 18 to 35 in good health. Some clones in this sample may be carry-over from other donors' samples. The CDR3 runs from the conserved cysteine through the conserved F or W. Fields, in order: D gene, J gene, CDR3 length, clone size, V gene, CDR3 DNA, CDR3 protein. A D gene is named only where the DNA matches it firmly. Not every row has a clone size; where given, it reads once, few, many or a size class.

>TRBD2|TRBJ2-3|17|.|TRBV9
TGTGCCAGCAGCGCCCCGGGACTAGCGGGAGGTCGGGATACGCAGTATTTT
CASSAPGLAGGRDTQYF
>.|TRBJ2-2|15|many|TRBV7-3
TGTGCCAGCAGCTTAAATCCCCGAGGAGCCGGGGAGCTGTTTTTT
CASSLNPRGAGELFF
>.|TRBJ1-1|13|.|TRBV12-5
TGTGCTAGTGCCCCCGGGGGAACCGCTGAAGCTTTCTTT
CASAPGGTAEAFF
>.|TRBJ1-1|14|.|TRBV18
TGTGCCAGCTCACCCCGAGATGCCAGCACTGAAGCTTTCTTT
CASSPRDASTEAFF
>.|TRBJ1-2|18|once|TRBV4-2
TGTGCCAGCAGCCAAGTAATCAGGACAGCGACGATTAGGAAAGGCTACACCTTC
CASSQVIRTATIRKGYTF
>TRBD2|TRBJ2-1|16|.|TRBV11-1
TGTGCCAGCAGCCTCCCCTGGACTAGCGGGAGCGATGAGCAGTTCTTC
CASSLPWTSGSDEQFF
>.|TRBJ1-4|15|.|TRBV13
TGTGCCAGCAGCTTAGGAGAGACAACCGGCGAAAAACTGTTTTTT
CASSLGETTGEKLFF
>.|TRBJ1-2|14|.|TRBV28
TGTGCCAGCAGCGAGGTACAAGGGGACTATGGCTACACCTTC
CASSEVQGDYGYTF
>.|TRBJ2-3|15|.|TRBV10-3
TGTGCCATCAGCTTAGGGGGGTCTAAAACAGATACGCAGTATTTT
CAISLGGSKTDTQYF
>TRBD1|TRBJ2-3|11|few|TRBV20-1
TGCAGTGCTAGGGACAGGGCTTTACCTTCCTTT
CSARDRALPSF
>.|TRBJ1-3|18|.|TRBV9
TGTGCCAGCAGCGTCAGGGCGAGACAGGAAACCTCTGGAAACACCATATATTTT
CASSVRARQETSGNTIYF
>.|TRBJ1-2|11|.|TRBV28
TGTGCCAGCATGGTAGCAGGCGGCTACACCTTC
CASMVAGGYTF
>.|TRBJ2-1|11|.|TRBV5-1
TGCGCCAGCAGGGGCTACAATGAGCAGTTCTTC
CASRGYNEQFF
>.|TRBJ2-7|13|once|TRBV6-6
TGTGCCAGCAGTTACTCGGGGGGCGGCGAGCAGTACTTC
CASSYSGGGEQYF
>.|TRBJ2-1|14|.|TRBV6-6
TGTGCCAGCAGTCACCCCGGGACTTACAATGAGCAGTTCTTC
CASSHPGTYNEQFF